One T cell receptor beta chain is described in this entry. What antigen it recognizes has not been identified. No much larger clone is present one base from it, and per-base qualities are unavailable. Reading the germline V gene gives CDR1 SNHLY and CDR2 FYNNEI. Reading from cysteine to phenylalanine, the CDR3 counts 16 amino acids. Only CDR3 DNA remains: 48 bases, in frame from the first base. The V end gives up 5 bases and the J end 1 base, leaving 7 bases in the junction not matched to a gene. The meaning of the sample's time point label: baseline before first vaccination. Vaccinee samples were obtained from the UK trials COV001 and COV002, which included a single-blind randomized controlled phase 2/3 trial of AZD1222 (ChAdOx1 nCoV-19) in healthy adults. Trial participant PBMC samples were collected at day 0 and day 28 after the second dose for TCRbeta chain sequencing. The CDR3 regions of human TCRbeta chains were analyzed by immunosequencing. The published analysis was carried out like this. TCRs in the repertoires were compared against a reference library of SARS-CoV-2-specific TCRs that had been generated with the MIRA antigen-specificity platform. Breadth was defined as the fraction of unique TCRs that were SARS-CoV-2-associated. Depth was defined as the fraction of total T cells that were SARS-CoV-2-associated. Using the MIRA data, every spike-specific TCR was mapped to the spike region that the TCR reacted to and assigned to either a CD4 or a CD8 class. Log10-transformed breadth and depth values were compared by one-way ANOVA with Sidak's multiple comparisons tests. TCRdb mirrors the immuneACCESS table, restricted to in-frame sequences. Some clones are absent from its copies; in checked studies, under half trace to an unresolved V gene, and the reason for the others is unknown. V and J calls and clone size follow that table, whereas D and trimming were derived from the DNA. The sample records more than 100,000 clones, around 90% of which are singletons. The ten most abundant clones make up about 1.2% of the sample.

This sample was taken from a study of T cell responses to AZD1222 COVID-19 vaccine (dated by TCRdb to the early 2020s). About the study as a whole: Because spike-specific TCR depth and breadth did not differ between the two schedules, AZD1222 recipients who got a second dose at roughly 4 weeks were pooled with those who got a second dose at roughly 12 weeks. Trial participants were enrolled into age subgroups of 18-55, 56-69 and 70-plus years, which contained about 150, 27 and 61 TCR-sequenced participants, respectively. A total of about 240 trial participants underwent TCR sequencing, of whom 200 to 220 received two doses of AZD1222 and about 25 received two doses of the MenACWY control vaccine. Findings and caveats that apply to the study as a whole: Conclusions about previously exposed vaccinees are limited because only five or six AZD1222 recipients were SARS-CoV-2 seropositive at baseline. Reportedly, close to half of the unique spike-specific TCRs recognized epitopes lying outside the regions that are mutated in the B.1.351 and B.1.1.7 variants. Because no day 14 peak-response samples were available, repertoires were characterized only after the peak T cell response. The 56-69-year group was small, and its depth increase did not reach significance, likely because of low power. After two AZD1222 doses, spike-specific TCR breadth and depth were significantly higher than at day 0 and than in MenACWY recipients. The whole spike protein was spanned by vaccine-associated CD4 TCRs, and dominant responses were seen in regions 160-218 and 743-854. Participants were mostly white British, with more females than males. The authors suggested clonal diversity may have been underestimated.

The input for sequencing was peripheral blood, taken on day 0 of AZD1222 vaccination. The clonotype comes from an adult in good health. This chain joins TRBV2 to TRBJ2-1; 8 bases in the middle match TRBD2. The CDR3 is CASSIGGAWSYNEQFF. The sequence in DNA is TGTGCCAGCAGTATCGGGGGGGCCTGGTCCTACAATGAGCAGTTCTTC.